This T cell receptor beta chain is drawn from a study of T cell changes during pregnancy in multiple sclerosis. Assay used: immunoSEQ multiplex PCR; TCRdb lists only in-frame clones, some missing. The sample has some 100,000 clones, approximately 92% seen once. The V end was cut by 4 bases, the J end by 6 bases, with 10 bases between. The CDR3 is 12 residues long. Per the germline V gene, CDR1 is SEHNR and CDR2 is FQNEAQ (reference sequence). V and J are TRBV7-9 and TRBJ2-7; D possibly corresponds to TRBD2 (5 bases). This receptor was identified in a female donor with multiple sclerosis, enrolled in a pregnancy study. Specimen: peripheral blood, collected in the second trimester of pregnancy. The CDR3 region is CASSSPGGEQYF. In DNA form, the CDR3 reads TGTGCCAGCAGCTCCCCAGGAGGCGAGCAGTACTTC.